The 22 T cell receptor beta chains listed next were all sequenced from one sample in a study of post-analysis software for immune sequencing data. Overall study results and limits: Among roughly five TRBV segments more frequent in patients than controls were TRBV5-6, TRBV5-1 and TRBV20-1.

Unique molecular identifiers were present in the TCR beta cDNA libraries. MiXCR was run by TCRdb on the PCR reads, yielding one entry per CDR3 protein. Of 150,000 to 200,000 distinct CDR3 sequences listed, approximately 30% are singletons. For these receptors, no antigen is known. Sequenced input: blood. The receptors shown here come from a girl between 10 and 17 years old with multiple sclerosis.

The CDR3 nucleotides are TGCGCCAGCAGCATGACCCACACTAGCACAGATACGCAGTATTTT. Translation gives CASSMTHTSTDTQYF. V is TRBV5-1 and J is TRBJ2-3; no clear D gene. There are 15 residues in the CDR3. The ends were cut back, 4 bases at V and 0 bases at J, with 12 bases in the middle. Germline V gene data show CDR1 as SGHRS and CDR2 as YFSETQ.

This clonotype was recorded a few times. V and J are TRBV7-9 and TRBJ2-7; the match to TRBD1 covers 7 bases. V was clipped by 5 bases and J by 5 bases; unmatched bases: 15. Germline assignment: CDR1 SEHNR and CDR2 FQNEAQ (reference sequence). CDR3 length equals 16 residues. The DNA of the CDR3 is TGTGCCAGCAGCACGAGGCCCGACAGGGATCGGCACGAGCAGTACTTC. Translating gives CASSTRPDRDRHEQYF. The variable domain in full, with the rest retrieved from reference TRBV7-9 and TRBJ2-7, is DTGVSQNPRHKITKRGQNVTFRCDPISEHNRLYWYRQTLGQGPEFLTYFQNEAQLEKSRLLSDRFSAERPKGSFSTLEIQRTEQGDSAMYLCASSTRPDRDRHEQYFGPGTRLTVT.

This clonotype was seen many times. The rearrangement links TRBV29-1 to TRBJ2-7, with TRBD2 matching 11 bases. In germline, CDR1 is SQVTM, CDR2 ANQGSEA. V gave up 3 bases and J gave up 3 bases; unmatched junction bases: 7. This CDR3 is built from 15 residues. CDR3 in DNA: TGCAGCGTTGACCTCGGACTAGCGGGCAGCTACGAGCAGTACTTC. This gives the protein CSVDLGLAGSYEQYF.

This clonotype was counted at least ten times. Written as DNA, the CDR3 is TGCGCCAGCAGCTTGATGGGACAGAACAGCTATGGCTACACCTTC. Translated, it gives CASSLMGQNSYGYTF. This chain uses TRBV5-1 with TRBJ1-2, with 7 nucleotides matching TRBD1. V shed 1 base and J 4 bases; nucleotides not matched to a gene: 7. This CDR3 has 15 amino acids. Germline assignment: CDR1 SGHRS and CDR2 YFSETQ.

Notes on this clonotype: A much bigger clone sits one base away, suggesting this may be a read error. V usage is TRBV5-1 and J usage is TRBJ1-2; D not resolved. Trimming cost V 4 bases and J 3 bases, with 16 bases left between them. The CDR3 sequence is 15 residues long. Germline V gene lookup returns CDR1 SGHRS and CDR2 YFSETQ. The CDR3 sequence: CASSPGSEVDYGYTF. As DNA, the CDR3 is TGCGCCAGCAGCCCGGGGTCGGAGGTCGACTATGGCTACACCTTC.

As concerns this clonotype: A read error may explain this, as a much larger clone is one base away. V and J are TRBV2 and TRBJ2-4, with a weak D call TRBD1 (6 bases). The CDR3 sequence is 17 residues long. V dropped 3 bases and J dropped 2 bases, with 17 bases sitting between them. CDR1 and CDR2 (germline): SNHLY, FYNNEI. CDR3 amino acids: CASSEGTPIYTKNIQYF. The DNA for the CDR3 is TGTGCCAGCAGTGAGGGGACACCCATTTACACCAAAAACATTCAGTACTTC.

Ten or more counts support this clonotype. J is TRBJ2-1 and V is TRBV6-1; 7 bases map to TRBD1. Looked up from germline, CDR1 is MNHNS and CDR2 is SASEGT. This CDR3 has 18 residues. Trimming cost V 4 bases and J 1 base; bases outside gene matches: 13. The CDR3 DNA reads TGTGCCAGCAGTGGGAGGATAGACAGGGCTCTATCCTACAATGAGCAGTTCTTC. Translation: CASSGRIDRALSYNEQFF.

This clonotype was counted between two and nine times. The chain uses TRBV27 and TRBJ2-1; TRBD2 aligns across 7 bases. After removal of 5 bases from V and 0 bases from J, the junction contained 7 bases not matched to a gene. CDR3 size: 16 residues. In germline, CDR1 is MNHEY, CDR2 SMNVEV (reference sequence). CDR3 bases: TGTGCCAGCAGTGCCGCTAGCGGCAGCTCCTACAATGAGCAGTTCTTC. Protein sequence: CASSAASGSSYNEQFF.

This clonotype appeared many times. The V and J genes are TRBV6-6 and TRBJ2-7; possibly TRBD2 for D (5 bases). CDR1 is MNHNY, CDR2 SVGAGI, per germline (reference sequence). The CDR3 spans 14 residues. V was clipped by 0 bases and J by 5 bases, with 11 bases between them. This chain's CDR3 is CASSYSTLAHEQYF. DNA of the CDR3: TGTGCCAGCAGTTACTCGACCCTAGCCCACGAGCAGTACTTC.

This clonotype was found a few times. This chain uses TRBV5-1 with TRBJ2-3, with D perhaps TRBD2 (7 bases). In germline, CDR1 is SGHRS, CDR2 YFSETQ. The CDR3 totals 15 residues. Trimming removed 7 bases at V and 0 bases at J, with 15 bases between. The CDR3 loop is CASQQGGHSTDTQYF. Here the CDR3 DNA reads TGCGCCAGCCAACAGGGAGGGCATAGCACAGATACGCAGTATTTT.

This clonotype was counted at least ten times. The chain carries TRBV29-1 and TRBJ2-1, with TRBD2 matching over 10 bases. V was pared by 6 bases and J by 10 bases, with 12 bases of the junction left unmatched. Per germline, CDR1 SQVTM and CDR2 ANQGSEA. The CDR3 extends over 14 amino acids. The CDR3 nucleotides read TGCAGCGTCGACCGGACTAGCGGCACCTGGGAGCAGTTCTTC. Amino acids: CSVDRTSGTWEQFF.

Regarding this clonotype: A clone one base away is much larger, so this may be a read error. The V call is TRBV6-5, the J call TRBJ2-1; 8 nucleotides line up with TRBD2. CDR1 MNHEY and CDR2 SVGAGI come from the germline V gene. The CDR3 totals 14 residues. The CDR3 sequence is CASRYSSGSNEQFF. The DNA of the CDR3 is TGTGCCAGCAGGTACTCCAGCGGGAGCAATGAGCAGTTCTTC.

This clonotype showed up many times. The rearrangement joins TRBV3-1 to TRBJ2-1; 7 bases match TRBD2. The CDR3 spans 15 residues. J gave up 6 bases and V 5 bases, and 10 bases lay outside the gene matches. Germline-derived CDR1 and CDR2 are LGHDT and YNNKEL (reference sequence). CDR3 in DNA: TGTGCCAGCAGCTTTCAACCCGGACTAGGCAATGAGCAGTTCTTC. It yields the protein CASSFQPGLGNEQFF.

The chain uses TRBV20-1 and TRBJ1-1; weak D call: TRBD1 (5 bases). This CDR3 is built from 13 residues. The V end was cut by 1 base, the J end by 10 bases, with 16 bases between. In germline, CDR1 is DFQATT, CDR2 SNEGSKA (reference sequence). In DNA form, the CDR3 reads TGCAGTGCTAGAGCACCCTCAGGGCTTGGAGCTTTCTTT. Residues: CSARAPSGLGAFF.

At least ten counts were recorded for this clonotype. V is TRBV4-1 and J is TRBJ2-7; 10 bases fit TRBD2. Germline-derived CDR1 and CDR2 are MGHRA and YSYEKL. CDR3 length: 16 amino acids. The J segment lost 2 bases and the V segment lost 6 bases, leaving 10 bases of the junction unmatched. CDR3: CASSPSLAGSTYEQYF. The CDR3, as DNA: TGCGCCAGCAGTCCATCACTAGCGGGAAGCACCTACGAGCAGTACTTC.

With regard to this clonotype: A much larger clone lies one base from this, so it may be a read error. The V gene is TRBV7-2, the J gene TRBJ2-5; TRBD2 matches at 10 bases. V shed 5 bases, J shed 11 bases, and the junction held 14 bases outside the gene matches. Germline V gene lookup returns CDR1 SGHTA and CDR2 FQGNSA. The CDR3 consists of 15 residues. The chain's CDR3 is CASSPSGREVDEQYF. Written as DNA, the CDR3 is TGTGCCAGCAGCCCTAGCGGGAGAGAAGTGGATGAGCAGTACTTC.

This clonotype appeared many times. CDR3 amino acids: CASSDPGFQETQYF. CDR3 DNA: TGTGCCAGCAGCGACCCGGGATTCCAAGAGACCCAGTACTTC. The chain carries TRBV7-3 and TRBJ2-5, with D maybe TRBD2 (5 bases). This CDR3 has 14 amino acids. V was cut by 5 bases and J by 1 base, with 11 bases left in between. Germline loops: CDR1 SGHTA, CDR2 FQGTGA.

This clonotype was detected a few times. The chain couples TRBV30 to TRBJ2-7; no reliable D call. Trimming shortened V by 3 bases and J by 2 bases, and 14 bases separated the two germline ends. Germline CDR1 reads GTSNPN; CDR2 reads SVGIG (reference sequence). This CDR3 is built from 14 residues. The CDR3 sequence: CAWRPTQLTYEQYF. The DNA of the CDR3 is TGTGCCTGGAGGCCCACCCAATTAACCTACGAGCAGTACTTC.

The chain uses TRBV27 and TRBJ1-4; D perhaps matches TRBD1 (6 bases). The germline gives CDR1 MNHEY, CDR2 SMNVEV (reference sequence). The CDR3 is made up of 14 amino acids. The V end lost 4 bases, the J end lost 6 bases, and 12 bases lay between the germline ends. Here the CDR3 reads CASSSGAGYEKLFF. CDR3 sequence (DNA): TGTGCCAGCAGTTCAGGGGCGGGATATGAAAAACTGTTTTTT.

This clonotype was seen repeatedly, ten times or more. The chain has TRBV20-1 and TRBJ2-3; D assignment may be TRBD1 or TRBD2 (5 bases each). The germline V gene encodes CDR1 DFQATT and CDR2 SNEGSKA (reference sequence). The CDR3 covers 15 residues. Trimming stripped 6 bases from V and 2 bases from J, with 18 bases between. In nucleotides, the CDR3 is TGCAGTGCCCGGGGACCCAGCGACCTCACAGATACGCAGTATTTT. Encoded protein: CSARGPSDLTDTQYF.

CDR3 bases: TGCGCCAGCAGCTTGAGCGGTGGGACCTACAATGAGCAGTTCTTC. This gives the protein CASSLSGGTYNEQFF. J is TRBJ2-1 and V is TRBV5-1; D is perhaps TRBD2 (5 bases). The V end was cut by 1 base, the J end by 2 bases, with 10 bases between. There are 15 residues in the CDR3. Germline V gene sequence: CDR1 SGHRS, CDR2 YFSETQ.

This clonotype turned up a few times. The chain recombines TRBV2 with TRBJ2-7; 9 bases line up with TRBD2. CDR3 length equals 15 residues. CDR1 SNHLY and CDR2 FYNNEI come from the germline V gene. The V gene end was trimmed by 6 bases and the J gene end by 1 base; junction bases not matched to a gene: 7. This CDR3 is CASRIAGAGSYEQYF. In DNA, the CDR3 is TGTGCCAGCAGGATAGCGGGGGCGGGATCCTACGAGCAGTACTTC. Combining the CDR3 with reference TRBV2 and TRBJ2-7 gives the whole variable domain EPEVTQTPSHQVTQMGQEVILRCVPISNHLYFYWYRQILGQKVEFLVSFYNNEISEKSEIFDDQFSVERPDGSNFTLKIRSTKLEDSAMYFCASRIAGAGSYEQYFGPGTRLTVT.